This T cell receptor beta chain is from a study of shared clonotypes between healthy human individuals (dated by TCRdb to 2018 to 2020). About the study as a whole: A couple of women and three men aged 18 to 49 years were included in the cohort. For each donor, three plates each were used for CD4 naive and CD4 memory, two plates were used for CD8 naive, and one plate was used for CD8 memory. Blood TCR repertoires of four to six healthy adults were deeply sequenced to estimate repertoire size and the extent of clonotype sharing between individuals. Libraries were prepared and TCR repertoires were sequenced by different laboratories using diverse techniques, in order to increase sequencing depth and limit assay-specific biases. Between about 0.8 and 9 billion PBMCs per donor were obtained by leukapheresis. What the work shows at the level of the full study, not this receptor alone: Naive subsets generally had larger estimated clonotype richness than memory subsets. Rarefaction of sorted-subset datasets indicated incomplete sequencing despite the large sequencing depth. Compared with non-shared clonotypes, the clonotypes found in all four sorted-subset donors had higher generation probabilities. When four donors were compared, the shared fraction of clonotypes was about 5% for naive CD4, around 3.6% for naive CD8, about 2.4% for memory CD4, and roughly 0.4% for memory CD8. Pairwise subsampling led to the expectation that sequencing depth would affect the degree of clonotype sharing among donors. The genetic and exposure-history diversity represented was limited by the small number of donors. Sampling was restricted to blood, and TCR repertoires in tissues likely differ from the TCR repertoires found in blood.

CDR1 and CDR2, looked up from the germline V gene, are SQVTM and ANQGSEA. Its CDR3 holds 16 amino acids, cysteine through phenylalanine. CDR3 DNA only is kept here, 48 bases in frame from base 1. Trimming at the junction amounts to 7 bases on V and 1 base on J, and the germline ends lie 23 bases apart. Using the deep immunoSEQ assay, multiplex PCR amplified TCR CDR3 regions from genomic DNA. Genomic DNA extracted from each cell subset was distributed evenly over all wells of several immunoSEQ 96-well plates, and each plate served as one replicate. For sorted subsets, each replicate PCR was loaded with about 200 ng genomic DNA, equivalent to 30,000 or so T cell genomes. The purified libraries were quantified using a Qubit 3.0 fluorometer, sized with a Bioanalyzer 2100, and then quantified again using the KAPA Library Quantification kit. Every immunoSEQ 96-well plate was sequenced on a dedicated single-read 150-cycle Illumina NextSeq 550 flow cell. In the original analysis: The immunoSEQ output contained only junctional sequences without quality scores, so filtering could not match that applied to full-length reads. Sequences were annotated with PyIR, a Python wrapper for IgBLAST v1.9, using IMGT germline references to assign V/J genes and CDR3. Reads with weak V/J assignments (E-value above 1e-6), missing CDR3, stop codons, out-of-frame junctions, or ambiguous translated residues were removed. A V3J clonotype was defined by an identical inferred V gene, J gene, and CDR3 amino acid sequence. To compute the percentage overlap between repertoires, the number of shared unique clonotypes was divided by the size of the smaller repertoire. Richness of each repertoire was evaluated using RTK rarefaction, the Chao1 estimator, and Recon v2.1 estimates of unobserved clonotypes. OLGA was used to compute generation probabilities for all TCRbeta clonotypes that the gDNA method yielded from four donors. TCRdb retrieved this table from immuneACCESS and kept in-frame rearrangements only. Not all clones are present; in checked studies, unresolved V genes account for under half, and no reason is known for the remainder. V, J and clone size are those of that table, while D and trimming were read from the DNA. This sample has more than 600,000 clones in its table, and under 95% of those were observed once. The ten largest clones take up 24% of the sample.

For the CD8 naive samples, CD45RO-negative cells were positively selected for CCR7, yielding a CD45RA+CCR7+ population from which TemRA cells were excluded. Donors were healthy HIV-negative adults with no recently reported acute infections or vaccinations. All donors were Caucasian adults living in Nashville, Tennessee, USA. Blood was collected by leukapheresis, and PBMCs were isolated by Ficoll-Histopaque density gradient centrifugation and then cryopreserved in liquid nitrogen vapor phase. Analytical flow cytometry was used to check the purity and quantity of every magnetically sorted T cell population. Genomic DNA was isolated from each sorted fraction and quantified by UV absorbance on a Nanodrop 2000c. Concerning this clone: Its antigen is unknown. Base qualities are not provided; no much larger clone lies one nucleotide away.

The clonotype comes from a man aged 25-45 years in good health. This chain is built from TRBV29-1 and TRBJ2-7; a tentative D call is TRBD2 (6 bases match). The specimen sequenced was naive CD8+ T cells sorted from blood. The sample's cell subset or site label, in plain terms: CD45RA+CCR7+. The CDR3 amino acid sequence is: CSAIPAGPGLSYEQYF. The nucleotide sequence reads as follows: TGCAGCGCCATTCCCGCGGGGCCAGGCCTTTCCTACGAGCAGTACTTC.